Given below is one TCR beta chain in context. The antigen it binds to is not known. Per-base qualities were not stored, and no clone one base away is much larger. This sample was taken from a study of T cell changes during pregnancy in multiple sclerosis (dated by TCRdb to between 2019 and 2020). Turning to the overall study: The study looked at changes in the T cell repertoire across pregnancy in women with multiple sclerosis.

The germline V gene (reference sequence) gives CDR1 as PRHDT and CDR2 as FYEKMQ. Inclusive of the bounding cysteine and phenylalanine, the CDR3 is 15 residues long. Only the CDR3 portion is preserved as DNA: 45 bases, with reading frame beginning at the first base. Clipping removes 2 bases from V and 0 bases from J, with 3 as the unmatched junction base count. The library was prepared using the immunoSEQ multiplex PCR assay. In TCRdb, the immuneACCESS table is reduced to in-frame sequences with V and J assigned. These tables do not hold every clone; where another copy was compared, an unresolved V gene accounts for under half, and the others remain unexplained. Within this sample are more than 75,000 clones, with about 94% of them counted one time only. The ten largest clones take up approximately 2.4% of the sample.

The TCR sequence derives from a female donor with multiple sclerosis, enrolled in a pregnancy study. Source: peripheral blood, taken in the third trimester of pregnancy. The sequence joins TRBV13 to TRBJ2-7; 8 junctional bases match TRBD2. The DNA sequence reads TGTGCCAGCAGCTTACTAACTAGCGGCTCCTACGAGCAGTACTTC. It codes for CASSLLTSGSYEQYF. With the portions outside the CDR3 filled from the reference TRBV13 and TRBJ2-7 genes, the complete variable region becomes AAGVIQSPRHLIKEKRETATLKCYPIPRHDTVYWYQQGPGQDPQFLISFYEKMQSDKGSIPDRFSAQQFSDYHSELNMSSLELGDSALYFCASSLLTSGSYEQYFGPGTRLTVT.